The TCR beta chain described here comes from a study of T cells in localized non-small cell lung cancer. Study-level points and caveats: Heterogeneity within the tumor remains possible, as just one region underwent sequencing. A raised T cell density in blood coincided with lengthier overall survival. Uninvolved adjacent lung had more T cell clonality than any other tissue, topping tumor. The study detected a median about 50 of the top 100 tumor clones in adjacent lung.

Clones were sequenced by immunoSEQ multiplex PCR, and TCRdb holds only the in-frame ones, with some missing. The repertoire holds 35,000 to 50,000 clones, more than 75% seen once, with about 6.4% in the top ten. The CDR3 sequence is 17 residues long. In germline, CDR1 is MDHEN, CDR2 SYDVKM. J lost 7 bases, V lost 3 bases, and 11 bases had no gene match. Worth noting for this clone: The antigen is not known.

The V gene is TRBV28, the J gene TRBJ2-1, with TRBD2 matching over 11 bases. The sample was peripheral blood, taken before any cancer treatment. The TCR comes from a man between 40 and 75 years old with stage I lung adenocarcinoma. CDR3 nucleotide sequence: TGTGCCAGCAGTTTCCGATTAGCGGGAGGGCCAAAAAATGAGCAGTTCTTC. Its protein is CASSFRLAGGPKNEQFF.